These T cell receptor beta chains were read from a single sample in a study of CD8 T cells in ankylosing spondylitis. TCRdb used MiXCR to reprocess the 5' RACE reads, holding one entry per CDR3 protein. The sample records 250,000 to 350,000 distinct CDR3 sequences, around 21% being singletons. The sequenced sample consisted of blood, either unsorted or a sorted T cell fraction (not recorded which). The receptors originated from a female donor with ankylosing spondylitis or in good health (not recorded which). Both conserved end residues are part of each CDR3. A D gene is named only where the DNA matches it firmly. Clone sizes are given selectively: once, few, many, or a class where the clone is expanded.

NA	TRBV9	NA	TRBJ2-1	TGTGCCAGCAGCGATGGGGTAACGAAGGGCAATGAGCAGTTCTTC	CASSDGVTKGNEQFF
few	TRBV10-3	TRBD1	TRBJ2-7	TGTGCCATAGCCGGGACAGGGACCTACGAGCAGTACTTC	CAIAGTGTYEQYF
few	TRBV6-5	NA	TRBJ2-3	TGTGCCAGCAGTTACGGACAGACGGGGACAGATACGCAGTATTTT	CASSYGQTGTDTQYF
NA	TRBV6-5	NA	TRBJ2-7	TGTGCCAGCAGTTACTCCGGCAGTTTTGAGGACCGTACTAAGCAGTACTTC	CASSYSGSFEDRTKQYF
NA	TRBV7-3	TRBD1	TRBJ2-6	TGTGCCAGCAGCCCGGGACAGGGGGCTTACTCTGGGGCCAACGTCCTGACTTTC	CASSPGQGAYSGANVLTF
many	TRBV20-1	NA	TRBJ2-5	TGCAGTGCTAGAGATGGGAAGGTAGCGGAAGAGACCCAGTACTTC	CSARDGKVAEETQYF
NA	TRBV30	NA	TRBJ2-5	TGTGCCTGGGTGGGGGCAAAAGAGACCCAGTACTTC	CAWVGAKETQYF
many	TRBV20-1	TRBD2	TRBJ2-7	TGCAGTGCATCGGGGGGGCTGTTGAGCTCCTACGAGCAGTACTTC	CSASGGLLSSYEQYF
few	TRBV24-1	TRBD2	TRBJ2-3	TGTGCCACCAGTGACGAAAGCGGGAGCGGGACAGATACGCAGTATTTT	CATSDESGSGTDTQYF
many	TRBV11-2	TRBD1	TRBJ1-1	TGTGCCAGCAGCTTAGGCTCCGGGACAGGGAACACTGAAGCTTTCTTT	CASSLGSGTGNTEAFF
NA	TRBV7-6	NA	TRBJ2-2	TGTGCCAGCAGCTTAAATGTCGGGAACACCGGGGAGCTGTTTTTT	CASSLNVGNTGELFF
NA	TRBV12-3/TRBV12-4	TRBD1	TRBJ1-4	TGTGCCAGCAGTTCCCAGGGGGAAGAAAAACTGTTTTTT	CASSSQGEEKLFF
many	TRBV4-3	NA	TRBJ2-4	TGCGCCAGCAGCCGTCGCCCAACAGGTCCTGAAAACATTCAGTACTTC	CASSRRPTGPENIQYF
NA	TRBV9	TRBD2	TRBJ2-5	TGTGCCAGCAGCGCCCGGACTAGCGGAGAGACCCAGTACTTC	CASSARTSGETQYF
few	TRBV29-1	TRBD2	TRBJ2-7	TGCAGCGCCTCACTAGCGACCGCCTACGAGCAGTACTTC	CSASLATAYEQYF
NA	TRBV6-1	NA	TRBJ1-3	TGTGCCAGCAACCGCCCCGGGTCTGGAAACACCATATATTTT	CASNRPGSGNTIYF
few	TRBV7-3	NA	TRBJ2-2	TGTGCCAGCAGCTTGCGGCCGACAGGACACACAAATTCGAACACCGGGGAGCTGTTTTTT	CASSLRPTGHTNSNTGELFF
NA	TRBV27	NA	TRBJ2-1	TGTGCCAGCCTCCGGACAGCGGGTATCTCCTACAATGAGCAGTTCTTC	CASLRTAGISYNEQFF
few	TRBV20-1	TRBD2	TRBJ2-1	TGCAGTAGCGGGAAGCGGTCCTACAATGAGCAGTTCTTC	CSSGKRSYNEQFF
NA	TRBV20-1	NA	TRBJ2-1	TGCAGTGCGAGTTTGCCGGAGGGCCGGTACAATGAGCAGTTCTTC	CSASLPEGRYNEQFF
NA	TRBV12-3/TRBV12-4	NA	TRBJ1-1	TGTGCCAGCAGTTACGGGAACACTGAAGCTTTCTTT	CASSYGNTEAFF
few	TRBV7-2	NA	TRBJ2-7	TGTGCCAGCAACATCGGCGGGGCTCCCTACGAGCAGTACTTC	CASNIGGAPYEQYF
NA	TRBV28	NA	TRBJ2-1	TGTGCCAGCAGCAACCCCCGCGCGGCAAGGGCCTACAATGAGCAGTTCTTC	CASSNPRAARAYNEQFF
few	TRBV10-3	TRBD2	TRBJ2-1	TGTGCCATCAGTGAGAGATCTAGCGGGAGAAATGAGCAGTTCTTC	CAISERSSGRNEQFF
few	TRBV14	TRBD2	TRBJ2-7	TGTGCCAGCAGCCCCCGGGACTACCACGAGCAGTACTTC	CASSPRDYHEQYF
NA	TRBV6-1	NA	TRBJ2-7	TGTGCCAGCAGCCCCGAGGCGGAGTCCTACGAGCAGTACTTC	CASSPEAESYEQYF
NA	TRBV28	TRBD2	TRBJ2-1	TGTGCCAGCAGCCTAGCGGGAGATCACGACAATGAGCAGTTCTTC	CASSLAGDHDNEQFF
many	TRBV29-1	NA	TRBJ2-1	TGCAGCTCGATGGACACTATCTACAATGAGCAGTTCTTC	CSSMDTIYNEQFF
NA	TRBV3-1	NA	TRBJ2-5	TGTGCCAGCACCCACATGGAGACCCAGTACTTC	CASTHMETQYF
NA	TRBV28	TRBD2	TRBJ2-1	TGTGCCAGCAGAGTTACCCCCGGGCGGGAGGGCCCCAATGAGCAGTTCTTC	CASRVTPGREGPNEQFF
few	TRBV9	NA	TRBJ2-3	TGTGCCAGCATCAAGCAGTATTTT	CASIKQYF
few	TRBV7-2	NA	TRBJ1-2	TGTGCCAGGGTCCAGGGTCCGTATGGCTACACCTTC	CARVQGPYGYTF
NA	TRBV27	TRBD1	TRBJ1-2	TGTGCCAGCAGTTTCCGGGACAGTCAAGGCTACACCTTC	CASSFRDSQGYTF
once	TRBV18	NA	TRBJ2-5	TGTGCCAGCTCAGCGGGACAGCGGGAAGAGACCCAGTACTTC	CASSAGQREETQYF
NA	TRBV7-2	TRBD2	TRBJ2-4	TGTGCCAGCAGCCTTACCCAAGCGGGATTAAACATTCAGTACTTC	CASSLTQAGLNIQYF
NA	TRBV29-1	NA	TRBJ2-2	TGCAGCGTTAACGGGGGGCCCGCGAACACCGGGGAGCTGTTTTTT	CSVNGGPANTGELFF
few	TRBV24-1	TRBD2	TRBJ2-1	TGTGCCACCAGTGATCGTAGCGGGAGGAGGCAGTTCTTC	CATSDRSGRRQFF
NA	TRBV11-2	NA	TRBJ2-3	TGTGCCAGCAGCCTCCTCCACTCAACAGATACGCAGTATTTT	CASSLLHSTDTQYF
few	TRBV20-1	NA	TRBJ2-2	TGCAGTGCTCCCAGGACCCCGGCTACCGGGGAGCTGTTTTTT	CSAPRTPATGELFF
few	TRBV11-2	TRBD1	TRBJ1-1	TGTGCCAGCAGCACCACAGGGGGGTCGATGAACACTGAAGCTTTCTTT	CASSTTGGSMNTEAFF
once	TRBV3-1	NA	TRBJ1-2	TGTGCCAGCAGCCAACAGGACCAAAACTATGGCTACACCTTC	CASSQQDQNYGYTF
NA	TRBV12-3/TRBV12-4	NA	TRBJ1-2	TGTGCCAGCAGAAGAGGGTTCGGCTACACCTTC	CASRRGFGYTF
NA	TRBV12-3/TRBV12-4	NA	TRBJ1-1	TGTGCCAGCAGTTTAGGAACACCGAACACTGAAGCTTTCTTT	CASSLGTPNTEAFF
many	TRBV29-1	NA	TRBJ2-7	TGCAGCGTACGGGGACCGGGGGTCTACGAGCAGTACTTC	CSVRGPGVYEQYF
few	TRBV18	TRBD2	TRBJ2-1	TGTGCCAGCTCACCACTATCTAGCGGGAGCAATGAGCAGTTCTTC	CASSPLSSGSNEQFF
few	TRBV10-3	TRBD1	TRBJ1-2	TGTGCCATCAGTGATTCAAAGACAGGGGCGTCGGGCTACACCTTC	CAISDSKTGASGYTF
NA	TRBV7-8	TRBD2	TRBJ2-5	TGTGCCAGCAGCTTAGTTCGCGGGAGGCTGGTAGAGACCCAGTACTTC	CASSLVRGRLVETQYF
NA	TRBV20-1	NA	TRBJ2-7	TGCAGTGCTAGCACCGGGACAAAAGAGGCCTTC	CSASTGTKEAF
NA	TRBV7-6	TRBD1	TRBJ2-5	TGTGCCAGCAGCCGTGACAGGGTAGTTAGAGAGACCCAGTACTTC	CASSRDRVVRETQYF
NA	TRBV3-1	NA	TRBJ1-1	TGTGCCAGCAGCCCGCGTGGGACGGCGAACACTGAAGCTTTCTTT	CASSPRGTANTEAFF
few	TRBV7-2	TRBD1	TRBJ1-4	TGTGCCAGCAGCCTAACGACAGGGGAGCGTGAAAAACTGTTTTTT	CASSLTTGEREKLFF
few	TRBV15	NA	TRBJ1-1	TGTGCCACCAGCAGGGCCCCAACTGAAGCTTTCTTT	CATSRAPTEAFF
NA	TRBV12-3/TRBV12-4	NA	TRBJ2-1	TGTGCCAGCAGTTTCTATGGCGGAGTATACAATGAGCAGTTCTTC	CASSFYGGVYNEQFF
NA	TRBV24-1	NA	TRBJ2-1	TGTGCCACCAGTGAATATACTAGCTACGGTGAGCAGTTCTTC	CATSEYTSYGEQFF
few	TRBV7-8	NA	TRBJ2-1	TGTGCCAGCAGCAAAGTGAAGTCCTACAGCGATGAGCAGTTCTTC	CASSKVKSYSDEQFF
NA	TRBV2	NA	TRBJ2-5	TGTGCCAGCAAGTGTGGGGGACCGTCTTGGGAACCGGTCCCGTATATCGGTGAGACCCAGTACTTC	CASKCGGPSWEPVPYIGETQYF
NA	TRBV11-2	NA	TRBJ2-1	TGTGCCAGCAGCTTATCAGACTCCTACAATGAGCAGTTCTTC	CASSLSDSYNEQFF
few	TRBV6-2/TRBV6-3	NA	TRBJ1-1	TGTGCCAGCAGTCTAGACGCGAACACTGAAGCTTTCTTT	CASSLDANTEAFF